One and the same sample provided the 14 T cell receptor beta chains below, sequenced in a study of cytomegalovirus exposure and HLA in healthy donors. Clones were read by immunoSEQ multiplex PCR, and TCRdb kept only the in-frame ones, dropping some. This sample has hundreds of thousands of clones, with roughly 90% found just once. Sequencing input: PBMCs. The source of these receptors is a man aged 18 to 29 in good health and CMV-seropositive.

This rearrangement joins TRBV4-2 to TRBJ1-1; D is unresolved. Per the germline V gene, CDR1 is LGHNA and CDR2 is YNFKEQ. The V end was cut by 1 base, the J end by 2 bases, with 14 bases between. The CDR3 consists of 16 residues. The CDR3 spells CASSQGGGEDNTEAFF. The DNA for the CDR3 is TGTGCCAGCAGCCAAGGGGGAGGTGAGGATAACACTGAAGCTTTCTTT.

This chain connects TRBV2 to TRBJ1-5; D is undetermined. Germline loops: CDR1 SNHLY, CDR2 FYNNEI. The length of the CDR3 is 13 residues. Trimming removed 5 bases at V and 5 bases at J, with 10 bases between. The CDR3 DNA reads as TGTGCCAGCAGTAGCCAAGAGGATCAGCCCCAGCATTTT. Its protein is CASSSQEDQPQHF.

The chain joins TRBV5-1 to TRBJ1-1; D is ambiguous. CDR3 length: 14 amino acids. Germline V CDR1 and CDR2: SGHRS, YFSETQ. The ends were cut back, 0 bases at V and 4 bases at J, with 10 bases in the middle. This CDR3 reads CASSLAGIGTEAFF. CDR3 DNA sequence: TGCGCCAGCAGCTTGGCCGGTATAGGCACTGAAGCTTTCTTT. Together with reference TRBV5-1 and TRBJ1-1, the CDR3 gives the full variable domain: KAGVTQTPRYLIKTRGQQVTLSCSPISGHRSVSWYQQTPGQGLQFLFEYFSETQRNKGNFPGRFSGRQFSNSRSEMNVSTLELGDSALYLCASSLAGIGTEAFFGQGTRLTVV.

The rearrangement uses TRBV11-2 and TRBJ2-7; perhaps TRBD1 as D (6 bases). V lost 5 bases, J lost 2 bases, and 16 bases lay in between. There are 15 residues in the CDR3. The germline V gene encodes CDR1 SGHAT and CDR2 FQNNGV. In nucleotides, the CDR3 is TGTGCCAGCAGCCAAAACCGGGACACTACCTACGAGCAGTACTTC. Residues: CASSQNRDTTYEQYF.

The gene calls are TRBV27 and TRBJ2-1; 7 bases match TRBD1. Losses at the gene ends were 2 bases for V and 5 bases for J; bases not matched to a gene: 0. Germline assignment: CDR1 MNHEY and CDR2 SMNVEV (reference sequence). The CDR3 sequence is 13 residues long. CDR3 region: CASSLTGDNEQFF. CDR3 in DNA: TGTGCCAGCAGTTTAACAGGGGACAATGAGCAGTTCTTC.

The V gene is TRBV7-6, the J gene TRBJ1-2; no clear D gene. This CDR3 is built from 15 residues. In germline, CDR1 is SGHVS, CDR2 FNYEAQ. Trimming left V 3 bases short and J 0 bases short, with 11 bases between. The CDR3 is CASSLSVEANYGYTF. CDR3 nucleotides: TGTGCCAGCAGCTTGTCCGTTGAAGCTAACTATGGCTACACCTTC.

This chain connects TRBV6-1 to TRBJ2-7; D gene unclear. There are 12 residues in the CDR3. The V gene's germline CDR1 is MNHNS and CDR2 SASEGT. Trimming removed 3 bases from V and 7 bases from J, with 10 bases in between. DNA of the CDR3: TGTGCCAGCAGTGACCCGCCCAGGGAGCAGTACTTC. It codes for CASSDPPREQYF.

The chain links TRBV5-1 to TRBJ2-1, with 11 bases matching TRBD2. Germline CDR1 and CDR2: SGHRS and YFSETQ. CDR3 length: 15 residues. V gave up 4 bases and J gave up 10 bases; unmatched junction bases: 10. The CDR3 loop reads CASSGTSGLPREQFF. CDR3 DNA sequence: TGCGCCAGCAGCGGGACTAGCGGCCTCCCCCGAGAGCAGTTCTTC.

The chain combines TRBV6-5 with TRBJ1-4, with D unclear. CDR3 length equals 13 residues. V was shortened by 0 bases and J by 8 bases, with 7 bases between the two germline ends. Germline assignment: CDR1 MNHEY and CDR2 SVGAGI. In DNA form, the CDR3 reads TGTGCCAGCAGTTACTCGAACGGGGAAAAACTGTTTTTT. Translating it yields CASSYSNGEKLFF.

In this sample, this clone turned up a few times. This CDR3 is also generated by other DNA sequences in the sample. The CDR3: CASSPPSSYEQYF. In nucleotides, the CDR3 is TGTGCCAGCTCACCCCCGAGCTCCTACGAGCAGTACTTC. V usage is TRBV18 and J usage is TRBJ2-7, with no clear D. The CDR3 totals 13 residues. In germline, CDR1 is KGHSH, CDR2 LQKENI. Trimming stripped 3 bases from V and 0 bases from J, with 6 bases between.

The V gene is TRBV9, the J gene TRBJ1-2, with 7 bases fitting TRBD1. The germline V gene has CDR1 SGDLS and CDR2 YYNGEE. V lost 4 bases and J lost 2; bases outside the gene matches: 2. CDR3 length: 13 residues. The DNA for the CDR3 is TGTGCCAGCAGCCCGGACAGGAACTATGGCTACACCTTC. This sequence encodes CASSPDRNYGYTF.

This clone showed up just a few times. V gene TRBV19 combines with J gene TRBJ2-1, with D uncertain. The germline V and J ends were trimmed by 1 base and 6 bases, with 10 bases remaining between them. The germline V gene has CDR1 LNHDA and CDR2 SQIVND (reference sequence). The CDR3 is 14 residues long. CDR3 sequence: CASSIAGLGNEQFF. CDR3 in DNA: TGTGCCAGTAGTATAGCTGGGCTAGGCAATGAGCAGTTCTTC.

V and J are TRBV9 and TRBJ2-1; 8 nucleotides agree with TRBD2. Germline loops: CDR1 SGDLS, CDR2 YYNGEE. The V gene end was trimmed by 4 bases and the J gene end by 0 bases; junction bases not matched to a gene: 6. The CDR3 extends over 16 amino acids. In nucleotides, the CDR3 is TGTGCCAGCAGCTACTTAGCGGGAAGCTCCTACAATGAGCAGTTCTTC. It codes for CASSYLAGSSYNEQFF.

This chain uses TRBV7-2 with TRBJ1-2; D is unclear. The CDR3 is 13 residues long. V was cut by 0 bases and J by 1 base, with 3 bases left in between. Germline CDR1 reads SGHTA; CDR2 reads FQGNSA. The CDR3 DNA reads as TGTGCCAGCAGCTTAGCCATTAACTATGGCTACACCTTC. Encoded protein: CASSLAINYGYTF. Full variable domain (remainder filled in from reference TRBV7-2 and TRBJ1-2): GAGVSQSPSNKVTEKGKDVELRCDPISGHTALYWYRQSLGQGLEFLIYFQGNSAPDKSGLPSDRFSAERTGGSVSTLTIQRTQQEDSAVYLCASSLAINYGYTFGSGTRLTVV.